The present TCR beta chain was sequenced within a study of T cell repertoires in aging, cancer and after chemotherapy. Multiplex touch-down PCR with TRB-A/B primers amplified rearranged V-D-J TRB sequences. MiXCR, applied by TCRdb to the multiplex PCR reads, yields one record per CDR3 protein. The sample includes 4,000 to 5,500 distinct CDR3 sequences, roughly 26% of them seen just once. There are a few counts of this clonotype. TCR beta rearrangements were amplified from peripheral blood genomic DNA. The CDR3 covers 16 residues. V lost 4 bases and J 4 bases, leaving 19 bases between the germline ends. Per the germline V gene, CDR1 is MNHEY and CDR2 is SVGAGI.

The specimen was blood. The receptor was isolated from a human donor with a solid tumor. The rearrangement links TRBV6-5 to TRBJ1-2; D gene unclear. The CDR3 nucleotides read TGTGCCAGCAGTTTCCGCAGACACTTTATTGGCTATGGCTACACCTTC. Its translation is CASSFRRHFIGYGYTF.